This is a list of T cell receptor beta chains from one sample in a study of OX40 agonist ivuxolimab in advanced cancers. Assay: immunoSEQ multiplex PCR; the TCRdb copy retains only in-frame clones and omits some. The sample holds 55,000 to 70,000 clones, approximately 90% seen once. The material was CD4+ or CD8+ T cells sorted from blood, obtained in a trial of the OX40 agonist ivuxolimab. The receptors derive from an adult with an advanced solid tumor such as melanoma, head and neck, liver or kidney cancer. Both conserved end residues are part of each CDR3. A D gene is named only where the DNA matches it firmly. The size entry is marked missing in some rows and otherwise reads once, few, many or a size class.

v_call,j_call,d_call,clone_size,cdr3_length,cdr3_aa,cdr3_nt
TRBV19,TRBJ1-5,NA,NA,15,CASNGWQGGNQPQHF,TGTGCCAGTAACGGTTGGCAGGGTGGCAATCAGCCCCAGCATTTT
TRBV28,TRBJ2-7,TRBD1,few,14,CASKYSQGAGEQYF,TGTGCCAGCAAGTACTCCCAGGGGGCGGGTGAGCAGTACTTC
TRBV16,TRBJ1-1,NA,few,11,CASSSDRSAFF,TGTGCCAGCAGCTCAGACAGAAGCGCTTTCTTT
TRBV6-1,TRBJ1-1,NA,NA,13,CASSEDGTTQAFF,TGTGCCAGCAGTGAGGACGGGACGACTCAAGCTTTCTTT
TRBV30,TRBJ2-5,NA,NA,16,CAWGVVLGGWGETQYF,TGTGCCTGGGGCGTCGTACTGGGGGGTTGGGGGGAGACCCAGTACTTC
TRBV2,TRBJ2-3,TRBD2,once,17,CASRAGLAGGLTDTQYF,TGTGCCAGCAGGGCCGGACTAGCGGGAGGTTTGACAGATACGCAGTATTTT
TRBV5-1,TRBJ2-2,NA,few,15,CASSYQGPGGGELFF,TGCGCCAGCAGCTACCAAGGGCCCGGGGGAGGGGAGCTGTTTTTT
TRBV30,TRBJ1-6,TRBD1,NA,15,CAWISDRAGNSPLHF,TGTGCCTGGATCTCGGACAGGGCGGGTAATTCACCCCTCCACTTT
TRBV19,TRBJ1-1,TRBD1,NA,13,CASSTAGGTEAFF,TGTGCCAGTAGTACTGCAGGGGGCACTGAAGCTTTCTTT
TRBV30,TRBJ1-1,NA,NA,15,CAWSVLGRAATEAFF,TGTGCCTGGAGTGTGCTTGGCAGGGCTGCCACTGAAGCTTTCTTT
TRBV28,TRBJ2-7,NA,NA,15,CASIPRGSGVGEQYF,TGTGCCAGCATCCCCCGGGGCTCAGGGGTGGGGGAGCAGTACTTC
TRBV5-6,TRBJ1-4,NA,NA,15,CASSTGFVDGEKLFF,TGTGCCAGCAGCACAGGGTTTGTGGATGGTGAAAAACTGTTTTTT
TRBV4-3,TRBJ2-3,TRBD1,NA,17,CASSQEWGTARTDTQYF,TGCGCCAGCAGCCAAGAATGGGGGACAGCCCGCACAGATACGCAGTATTTT
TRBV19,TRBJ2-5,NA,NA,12,CASGGFRETQYF,TGTGCCAGTGGCGGCTTCCGAGAGACCCAGTACTTC
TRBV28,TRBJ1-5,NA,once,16,CAGSRTGTGNNQPQHF,TGTGCCGGCAGTCGAACTGGGACGGGAAACAATCAGCCCCAGCATTTT
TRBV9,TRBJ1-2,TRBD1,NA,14,CASSVTGQGNGYTF,TGTGCCAGCAGCGTTACTGGACAGGGGAATGGCTACACCTTC
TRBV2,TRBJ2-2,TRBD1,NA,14,CASRGQGNTGELFF,TGTGCCAGCAGAGGACAGGGGAACACCGGGGAGCTGTTTTTT
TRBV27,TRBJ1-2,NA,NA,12,CASSQGGRGYTF,TGTGCCAGCAGTCAAGGGGGTCGGGGCTACACCTTC
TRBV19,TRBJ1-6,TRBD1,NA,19,CASSASGTGTSSYNSPLHF,TGTGCCAGTAGTGCCTCGGGGACAGGGACCTCCTCCTATAATTCACCCCTCCACTTT
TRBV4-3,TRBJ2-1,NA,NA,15,CVPHRGTARWDEQFF,TGCGTACCCCATAGGGGGACCGCTCGGTGGGATGAGCAGTTCTTC
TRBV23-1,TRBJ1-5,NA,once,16,CASSQCEDNSNQPQHF,TGCGCCAGCAGTCAATGTGAGGATAATAGCAATCAGCCCCAGCATTTT
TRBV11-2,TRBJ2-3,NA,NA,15,CASSSPRFATDTQYF,TGTGCCAGCAGCTCCCCGAGATTTGCAACAGATACGCAGTATTTT
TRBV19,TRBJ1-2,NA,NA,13,CASSISGAPGYTF,TGTGCCAGTAGTATCTCGGGGGCGCCTGGCTACACCTTC
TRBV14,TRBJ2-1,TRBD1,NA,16,CAGSQVRDRGYNEQFF,TGTGCCGGCAGCCAAGTGCGGGACAGGGGCTACAATGAGCAGTTCTTC
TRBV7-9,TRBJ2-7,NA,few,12,CASRSTSYEQYF,TGTGCCAGCAGGAGCACATCCTACGAGCAGTACTTC
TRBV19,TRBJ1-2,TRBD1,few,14,CASLQGPPNYGYTF,TGTGCCAGTCTACAGGGGCCCCCTAACTATGGCTACACCTTC
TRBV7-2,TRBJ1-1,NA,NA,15,CASSLQYSLNTEAFF,TGTGCCAGCAGCTTACAATATTCCTTGAACACTGAAGCTTTCTTT
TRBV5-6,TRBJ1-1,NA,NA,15,CASSLFLGVNTEAFF,TGTGCCAGCAGCTTGTTCCTAGGGGTTAACACTGAAGCTTTCTTT
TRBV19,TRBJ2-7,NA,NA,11,CASGSKYEQYF,TGTGCCAGCGGGAGCAAATACGAGCAGTACTTC
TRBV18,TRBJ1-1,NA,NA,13,CASFGAMNTEAFF,TGTGCCAGTTTTGGGGCTATGAACACTGAAGCTTTCTTT
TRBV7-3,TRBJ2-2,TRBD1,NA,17,CASSLLRTGVYTGELFF,TGTGCCAGCAGCCTCCTTAGGACAGGGGTCTACACCGGGGAGCTGTTTTTT